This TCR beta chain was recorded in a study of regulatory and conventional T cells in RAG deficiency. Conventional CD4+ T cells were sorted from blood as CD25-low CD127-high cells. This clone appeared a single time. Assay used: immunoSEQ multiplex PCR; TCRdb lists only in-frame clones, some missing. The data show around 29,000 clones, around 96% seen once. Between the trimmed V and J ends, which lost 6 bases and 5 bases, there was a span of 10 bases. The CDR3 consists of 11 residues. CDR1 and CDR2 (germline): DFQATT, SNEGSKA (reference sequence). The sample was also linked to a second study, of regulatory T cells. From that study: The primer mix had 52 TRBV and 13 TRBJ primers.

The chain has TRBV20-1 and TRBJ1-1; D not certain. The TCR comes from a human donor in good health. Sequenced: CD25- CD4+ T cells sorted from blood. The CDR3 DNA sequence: TGCAGTGCGCGGCGTAGAACTGAAGCTTTCTTT. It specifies CSARRRTEAFF.